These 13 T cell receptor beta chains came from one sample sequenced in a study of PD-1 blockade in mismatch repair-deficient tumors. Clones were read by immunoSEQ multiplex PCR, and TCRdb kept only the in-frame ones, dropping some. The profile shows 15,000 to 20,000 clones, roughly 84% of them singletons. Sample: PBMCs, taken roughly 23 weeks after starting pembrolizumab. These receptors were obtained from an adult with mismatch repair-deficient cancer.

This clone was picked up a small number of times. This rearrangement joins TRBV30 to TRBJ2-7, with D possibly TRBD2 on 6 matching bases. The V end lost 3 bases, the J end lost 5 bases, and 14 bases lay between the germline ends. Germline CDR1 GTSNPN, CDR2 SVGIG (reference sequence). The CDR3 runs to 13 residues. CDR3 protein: CAWRSGWVNEQYF. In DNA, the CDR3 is TGTGCCTGGAGGAGCGGGTGGGTAAACGAGCAGTACTTC.

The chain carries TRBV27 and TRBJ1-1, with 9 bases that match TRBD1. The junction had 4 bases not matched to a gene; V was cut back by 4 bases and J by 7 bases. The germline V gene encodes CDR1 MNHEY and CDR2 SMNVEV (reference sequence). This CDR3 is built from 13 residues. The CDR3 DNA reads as TGTGCCAGCAGTTCGCGACAGGGGGTTGAAGCTTTCTTT. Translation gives CASSSRQGVEAFF.

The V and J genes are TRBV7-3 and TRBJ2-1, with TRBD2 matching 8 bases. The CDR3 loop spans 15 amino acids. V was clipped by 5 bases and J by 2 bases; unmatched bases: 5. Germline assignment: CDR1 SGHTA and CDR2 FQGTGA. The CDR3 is CASSHQRGPYNEQFF. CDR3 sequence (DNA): TGTGCCAGCAGCCACCAGCGGGGGCCCTACAATGAGCAGTTCTTC. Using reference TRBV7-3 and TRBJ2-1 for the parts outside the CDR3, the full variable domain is GAGVSQTPSNKVTEKGKYVELRCDPISGHTALYWYRQSLGQGPEFLIYFQGTGAADDSGLPNDRFFAVRPEGSVSTLKIQRTERGDSAVYLCASSHQRGPYNEQFFGPGTRLTVL.

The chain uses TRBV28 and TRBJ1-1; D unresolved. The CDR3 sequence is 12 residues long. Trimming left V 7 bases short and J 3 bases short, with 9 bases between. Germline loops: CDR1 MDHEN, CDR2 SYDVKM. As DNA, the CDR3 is TGTGCCAGCAAAGGCAGGTACACTGAAGCTTTCTTT. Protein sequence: CASKGRYTEAFF.

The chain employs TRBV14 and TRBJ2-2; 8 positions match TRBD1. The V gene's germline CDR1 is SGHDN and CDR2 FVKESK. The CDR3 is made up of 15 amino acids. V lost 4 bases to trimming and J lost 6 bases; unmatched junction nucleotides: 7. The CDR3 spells CASSPDRGYAGELFF. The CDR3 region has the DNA TGTGCCAGCAGCCCAGACAGGGGTTACGCCGGGGAGCTGTTTTTT.

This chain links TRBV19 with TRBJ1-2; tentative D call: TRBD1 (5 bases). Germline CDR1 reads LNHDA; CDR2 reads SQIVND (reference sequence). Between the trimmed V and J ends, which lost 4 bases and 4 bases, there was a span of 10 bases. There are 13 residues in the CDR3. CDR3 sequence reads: CASSKQGGYGYTF. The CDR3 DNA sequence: TGTGCCAGTAGTAAGCAGGGTGGCTATGGCTACACCTTC.

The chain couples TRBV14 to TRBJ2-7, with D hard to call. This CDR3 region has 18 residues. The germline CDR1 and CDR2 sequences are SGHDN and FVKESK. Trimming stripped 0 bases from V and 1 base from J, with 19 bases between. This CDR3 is CASSQDFSRNYRSYEQYF. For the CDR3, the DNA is TGTGCCAGCAGCCAAGATTTTAGCCGGAACTACCGGTCCTACGAGCAGTACTTC.

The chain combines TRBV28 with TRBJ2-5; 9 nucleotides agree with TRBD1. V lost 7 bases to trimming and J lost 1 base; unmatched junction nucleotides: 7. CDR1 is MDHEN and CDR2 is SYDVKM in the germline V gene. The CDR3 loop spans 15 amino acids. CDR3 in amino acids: CASITGGNSQETQYF. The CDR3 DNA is TGTGCCAGCATAACAGGGGGCAATTCCCAAGAGACCCAGTACTTC. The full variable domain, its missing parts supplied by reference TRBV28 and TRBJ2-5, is DVKVTQSSRYLVKRTGEKVFLECVQDMDHENMFWYRQDPGLGLRLIYFSYDVKMKEKGDIPEGYSVSREKKERFSLILESASTNQTSMYLCASITGGNSQETQYFGPGTRLLVL.

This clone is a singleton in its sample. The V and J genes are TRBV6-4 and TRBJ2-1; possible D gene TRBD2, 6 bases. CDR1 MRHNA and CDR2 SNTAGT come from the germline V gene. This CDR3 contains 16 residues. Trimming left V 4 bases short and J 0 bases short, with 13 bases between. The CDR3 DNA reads TGTGCCAGCAGTGCCCTACTAGCAAGCTCCTACAATGAGCAGTTCTTC. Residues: CASSALLASSYNEQFF.

The CDR3 coding sequence is TGTGCCAGTAGGGTACAGTGGAGGGCTGAAGCTTTCTTT. Amino acids: CASRVQWRAEAFF. The genes are TRBV19 and TRBJ1-1; no firm D call. CDR1 and CDR2 from the germline V gene are LNHDA and SQIVND (reference sequence). The CDR3 contains 13 residues. Trimming pared 6 bases from V and 6 bases from J, leaving 14 bases between.

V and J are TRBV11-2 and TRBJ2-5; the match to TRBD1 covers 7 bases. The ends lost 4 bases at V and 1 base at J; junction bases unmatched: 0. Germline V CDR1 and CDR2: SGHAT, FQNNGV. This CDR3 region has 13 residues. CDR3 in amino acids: CASSWDSQETQYF. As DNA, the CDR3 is TGTGCCAGCAGCTGGGACAGCCAAGAGACCCAGTACTTC.

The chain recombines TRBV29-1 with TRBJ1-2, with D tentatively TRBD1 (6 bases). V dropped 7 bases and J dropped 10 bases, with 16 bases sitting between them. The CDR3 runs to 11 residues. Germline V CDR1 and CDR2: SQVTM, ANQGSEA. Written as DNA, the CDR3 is TGCAGCGCAAGGGAGGGGGAGGTCTACACCTTC. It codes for CSAREGEVYTF.

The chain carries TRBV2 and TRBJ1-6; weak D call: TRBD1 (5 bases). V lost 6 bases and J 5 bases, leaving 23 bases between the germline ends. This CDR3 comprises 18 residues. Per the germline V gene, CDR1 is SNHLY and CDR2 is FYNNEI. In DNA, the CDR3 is TGTGCCAGCAGACCCAGACAGTTCCAATCGGGGGATAATTCACCCCTCCACTTT. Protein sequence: CASRPRQFQSGDNSPLHF.